This T cell receptor (beta chain) stems from a study of Ad26.COV2.S vaccination and SARS-CoV-2 variants. Whole-study context: This donor came from the COV1001 trial of Ad26.COV2.S. Intramuscularly, Ad26.COV2.S was given either once or twice, 56 days apart. Study results and caveats: Across vaccine and placebo recipients, the breadth of non-spike TCRs was similar. Using TCR breadth and depth analyses may have led to underestimated total T cell responses.

As to treatment: roughly 20 received Ad26.COV2.S at low or high dose, single or two shots; 5 received placebo; per-sample allocation not given. All samples were drawn on day 63, counting from the first vaccine or placebo injection. Worth noting for this clone: The antigen remains unidentified.

Deletions cut 8 bases from V and 3 bases from J, with 19 bases between. There are 15 residues in the CDR3. The germline CDR1 and CDR2 sequences are LGHDT and YNNKEL (reference sequence). The assay was immunoSEQ multiplex PCR, and TCRdb's table has in-frame clones only and misses some. The sample holds approximately 500,000 clones, roughly nine tenths seen once. The sequence derives from a person aged 18 to 65 who received the Ad26.COV2.S COVID-19 vaccine or a placebo. The sample in question was peripheral blood, obtained in a trial of Ad26.COV2.S vaccine versus placebo. The chain has TRBV3-1 (or the pseudogene TRBV3-2) and TRBJ2-5; D perhaps matches TRBD1 (5 bases). The CDR3 sequence: CASLSGAPGEETQYF. The CDR3 region has the DNA TGTGCCAGCTTATCTGGGGCTCCCGGAGAAGAGACCCAGTACTTC.